This T cell receptor beta chain was documented in a study of Ad26.COV2.S vaccination and SARS-CoV-2 variants. TCRdb's copy holds only in-frame clones and misses some; the assay was immunoSEQ multiplex PCR. The sample includes roughly 350,000 clones, roughly 91% of them seen just once. Trimming cost V 3 bases and J 3 bases; bases outside gene matches: 3. Per the germline V gene, CDR1 is LGHNA and CDR2 is YNFKEQ. The CDR3 extends over 14 amino acids. Treatment here: roughly 20 received Ad26.COV2.S at low or high dose, single or two shots; roughly five received placebo; per-sample allocation not given. Day 63 following the first vaccine or placebo injection was when the samples were taken. This clone was recorded many times. Additional DNA sequences in this sample encode the identical CDR3.

The J gene is TRBJ2-7, the V gene TRBV4-2; 9 positions agree with TRBD1. This clonotype was obtained from a person aged 18 to 65 who received the Ad26.COV2.S COVID-19 vaccine or a placebo. The source was peripheral blood, collected in a trial of Ad26.COV2.S vaccine versus placebo. The CDR3 region has the DNA TGTGCCAGCAGCCAGGGACAGGGCGACTACGAGCAGTACTTC. Encoded protein: CASSQGQGDYEQYF.